This T cell receptor beta chain was found in a study of T cells in Graves' hyperthyroidism and ophthalmopathy. General study points: The model foresaw ophthalmopathy a median roughly 6.5 months prior to onset. The blood repertoire included most of the expanded thyroid clonotypes above 0.001.

Remarks on this clonotype: Its antigen is still unknown.

TCR beta CDR3 regions were amplified from RNA. First-round RT-PCR of the TCR CDR3 relied on the HTBI primer set. TCRdb re-called the multiplex PCR reads with MiXCR, one entry per CDR3 protein. Here the sample spans approximately 600,000 distinct CDR3 sequences, around 20% being singletons. V lost 11 bases to trimming and J lost 0 bases; unmatched junction nucleotides: 18. The CDR3 runs to 18 residues. Per germline, CDR1 MNHNS and CDR2 SASEGT. Patients showing uncontrolled infection, other autoimmune disease, pregnancy or lactation were ineligible. Extraction of PBMCs used roughly 9.4 ml of fresh peripheral blood.

The chain is built from TRBV6-1 and TRBJ2-1; 8 bases match TRBD2. The sample was blood. The TCR comes from a man aged 25-45 years with Graves' ophthalmopathy. As DNA, the CDR3 is TGTGCCCACGGGTTGGGCGGGAGGATAATGAGCTCCTACAATGAGCAGTTCTTC. Its protein is CAHGLGGRIMSSYNEQFF.